This TCR beta chain was found in a study of T-cell reconstitution after alpha-beta-depleted transplantation in children. General observations from the study: Among T cells one year after transplant, newly produced cells accounted for most counts and diversity. Expanded graft clones, several hundred of them, were reportedly the source of alpha-beta T cells about two months after transplant. Some patients' high day-60 TCRbeta diversity was traced to surviving recipient T cells and thymic progenitors.

This clonotype came up a few times. Its matching antigen is unknown. Trimming took off 3 bases at V and 4 bases at J, with 9 bases between the two ends. The CDR3 is 13 residues long. In germline, CDR1 is LNHDA, CDR2 SQIVND (reference sequence). Unique molecular identifiers tagged the TCRbeta library. From the PCR reads, TCRdb called clonotypes with MiXCR, one entry per CDR3 protein. The table lists fewer than 550,000 distinct CDR3 sequences, 11% of them singletons. The chain couples TRBV19 to TRBJ1-1, with D uncertain. The sample here was PBMCs, mostly from graft donor cells, taken 180 days after TCRalphabeta/CD19-depleted stem cell transplant. The sequence derives from a female patient aged 2 to 10 who had a stem cell transplant for aplastic anemia, so the T cells may come from the graft donor. This chain's CDR3 is CASSMARSTEAFF. CDR3 nucleotides: TGTGCCAGTAGTATGGCCAGGAGCACTGAAGCTTTCTTT.